A single sample gave rise to the 20 T cell receptor beta chains below, sequenced in a study of blood T cell repertoires in COVID-19. Sequencing was performed with immunoSEQ multiplex PCR; in TCRdb, only in-frame clones are kept and a portion is missing. The sample lists more than 70,000 clones; approximately 83% were seen once. Sequenced input: peripheral blood. Receptors originate from a man aged 60-69 years with acute or convalescent COVID-19.

The rearrangement uses TRBV10-2 and TRBJ2-1; the match to TRBD2 covers 7 bases. Trimming removed 7 bases from V and 6 bases from J; junction bases left unmatched: 9. This CDR3 region has 14 residues. Germline assignment: CDR1 WSHSY and CDR2 SAAADI. CDR3 DNA sequence: TGCGCCAGCATCGCGGGAGTTTGGTCCAATGAGCAGTTCTTC. It yields the protein CASIAGVWSNEQFF.

A single count supports this clone. The CDR3 is CASSPSLAGPRRDTQYF. CDR3 DNA sequence: TGTGCCAGCAGCCCCTCCCTGGCGGGGCCTAGACGAGATACGCAGTATTTT. The rearrangement uses TRBV5-5 and TRBJ2-3; maybe TRBD2 (6 bases). The CDR3 consists of 17 residues. Trimming removed 4 bases at V and 5 bases at J, with 23 bases between. CDR1 SGHKS and CDR2 YYEKEE come from the germline V gene (reference sequence).

The chain combines TRBV7-2 with TRBJ2-1; D is perhaps TRBD2 (5 bases). Germline CDR1 and CDR2: SGHTA and FQGNSA. The CDR3 loop spans 15 amino acids. The germline V and J ends were trimmed by 5 bases and 1 base, with 12 bases remaining between them. CDR3 protein: CASSRRLRSYNEQFF. The CDR3 DNA reads as TGTGCCAGCAGCCGGAGGCTAAGGTCCTACAATGAGCAGTTCTTC.

V usage is TRBV6-5 and J usage is TRBJ2-3, with D possibly TRBD1 on 5 matching bases. Germline-derived CDR1 and CDR2 are MNHEY and SVGAGI. This CDR3 has 14 amino acids. V was shortened by 5 bases and J by 4 bases, with 13 bases between the two germline ends. In DNA form, the CDR3 reads TGTGCCAGCAGTAGAGATAAGGGGCCAGATACGCAGTATTTT. Its protein is CASSRDKGPDTQYF.

The chain is built from TRBV5-1 and TRBJ2-6; TRBD1 agrees at 9 bases. Unmatched junction bases numbered 5, after V lost 4 bases and J lost 0 bases. In germline, CDR1 is SGHRS, CDR2 YFSETQ. The CDR3 sequence is 17 residues long. The CDR3 spells CASSPETGGSGANVLTF. CDR3 nucleotide sequence: TGCGCCAGCAGCCCGGAGACAGGGGGCTCTGGGGCCAACGTCCTGACTTTC.

The rearrangement uses TRBV5-5 and TRBJ2-3, with 9 bases fitting TRBD2. The ends lost 0 bases at V and 3 bases at J; junction bases unmatched: 5. The CDR3 has 16 amino acids. Germline CDR1 and CDR2: SGHKS and YYEKEE (reference sequence). CDR3 nucleotides: TGTGCCAGCAGCTTGGGGGGACTAGCCGGGACAGATACGCAGTATTTT. It yields the protein CASSLGGLAGTDTQYF. The full variable domain, completed using reference TRBV5-5 and TRBJ2-3, is DAGVTQSPTHLIKTRGQQVTLRCSPISGHKSVSWYQQVLGQGPQFIFQYYEKEERGRGNFPDRFSARQFPNYSSELNVNALLLGDSALYLCASSLGGLAGTDTQYFGPGTRLTVL.

The CDR3 region is CASSRQGSYEQYF. The CDR3 DNA sequence: TGTGCCAGCAGTCGACAGGGCTCCTACGAGCAGTACTTC. V is TRBV6-6 and J is TRBJ2-7, with TRBD1 identical over 7 bases. Trimming cost V 5 bases and J 0 bases; bases outside gene matches: 1. The CDR3 is made up of 13 amino acids. Germline assignment: CDR1 MNHNY and CDR2 SVGAGI (reference sequence).

The chain couples TRBV11-1 to TRBJ2-5, with D maybe TRBD2 (7 bases). CDR3 length: 16 residues. V lost 4 bases and J 4 bases, leaving 19 bases between the germline ends. The germline V gene has CDR1 SGHAT and CDR2 FQDESV (reference sequence). Written as DNA, the CDR3 is TGTGCCAGCAGCTCCCCCCATGAGGGGGGGCGAGAGACCCAGTACTTC. Translated: CASSSPHEGGRETQYF.

The V call is TRBV6-5, the J call TRBJ1-2; 7 bases align to TRBD1. V trimming: 7 bases; J trimming: 7 bases; junction bases outside the gene matches: 15. Germline lookup yields CDR1 MNHEY and CDR2 SVGAGI. This CDR3 contains 15 residues. CDR3 loop: CASKPPDRASSGYTF. The DNA of the CDR3 is TGTGCCAGCAAACCCCCCGACAGGGCCTCGAGTGGCTACACCTTC.

The chain employs TRBV10-1 and TRBJ2-1; TRBD1 matches at 9 bases. With V trimmed by 6 bases and J by 4 bases, 7 bases remained unmatched. The CDR3 is 15 residues long. Germline V lookup: CDR1 WNHNN, CDR2 SYGVQD (reference sequence). The CDR3, as DNA: TGCGCCAGCAGCCAGGGACAGGGACGGTACAATGAGCAGTTCTTC. It encodes CASSQGQGRYNEQFF.

The rearrangement links TRBV9 to TRBJ2-7, with TRBD1 identical over 7 bases. The CDR3 has 15 residues. The junction had 14 bases not matched to a gene; V was cut back by 7 bases and J by 4 bases. Germline V lookup: CDR1 SGDLS, CDR2 YYNGEE. In nucleotides, the CDR3 is TGTGCCAGCCGAGACCGGGACAGAAGTTCTTACGAGCAGTACTTC. Protein sequence: CASRDRDRSSYEQYF.

The chain recombines TRBV7-3 with TRBJ2-5, with D uncertain. The CDR3 runs to 13 residues. Germline CDR1 is SGHTA and CDR2 is FQGTGA. V was cut by 0 bases and J by 4 bases, with 6 bases left in between. CDR3 loop: CASSLTPGETQYF. The CDR3 DNA reads as TGTGCCAGCAGCTTAACCCCCGGAGAGACCCAGTACTTC.

The sample holds a few counts of this clone. The chain uses TRBV7-2 and TRBJ2-3, with 7 positions matching TRBD1. The junction had 12 bases not matched to a gene; V was cut back by 5 bases and J by 7 bases. Looked up from germline, CDR1 is SGHTA and CDR2 is FQGNSA. This CDR3 spans 15 amino acids. The CDR3 coding sequence is TGTGCCAGCAGCGCGTACAGGGGCCCTCCTAATACGCAGTATTTT. Translated: CASSAYRGPPNTQYF. Supplemented by reference TRBV7-2 and TRBJ2-3, the full variable domain reads GAGVSQSPSNKVTEKGKDVELRCDPISGHTALYWYRQSLGQGLEFLIYFQGNSAPDKSGLPSDRFSAERTGGSVSTLTIQRTQQEDSAVYLCASSAYRGPPNTQYFGPGTRLTVL.

This chain uses TRBV7-9 with TRBJ2-7; D unclear. This CDR3 has 12 residues. The ends were cut back, 3 bases at V and 7 bases at J, with 10 bases in the middle. Germline values: CDR1 SEHNR, CDR2 FQNEAQ (reference sequence). CDR3 loop: CASSFLVFEQYF. In DNA form, the CDR3 reads TGTGCCAGCAGCTTTTTAGTCTTTGAGCAGTACTTC.

This clone occurred once. The chain has TRBV7-8 and TRBJ2-3; TRBD2 aligns across 7 bases. Germline CDR1 is SGHVS and CDR2 is FQNEAQ. This CDR3 spans 16 amino acids. J lost 4 bases, V lost 5 bases, and 12 bases had no gene match. CDR3 in DNA: TGTGCCAGCAGCCGAGTCGCCCGGGGGGTACCAGATACGCAGTATTTT. Residues: CASSRVARGVPDTQYF.

The table lists this clone with a count of one. The chain links TRBV9 to TRBJ1-6, with D possibly TRBD1 on 6 matching bases. This CDR3 comprises 13 residues. V gave up 5 bases and J gave up 4 bases, with 7 bases separating them. The germline CDR1 and CDR2 sequences are SGDLS and YYNGEE. CDR3: CASSTGYNSPLHF. DNA of the CDR3: TGTGCCAGCAGTACAGGGTATAATTCACCCCTCCACTTT.

The rearrangement uses TRBV18 and TRBJ1-1; weak D call: TRBD1 (5 bases). V was pared by 4 bases and J by 0 bases, with 9 bases between. The germline V gene has CDR1 KGHSH and CDR2 LQKENI. The length of the CDR3 is 14 residues. The CDR3 is CASSQEQVNTEAFF. The CDR3 coding sequence is TGTGCCAGCTCACAGGAACAGGTGAACACTGAAGCTTTCTTT.

The rearrangement uses TRBV29-1 and TRBJ2-5; TRBD2 matches 9 bases. In germline, CDR1 is SQVTM, CDR2 ANQGSEA. The CDR3 is 14 residues long. The trim removed 4 bases at V and 2 bases at J, leaving 5 bases unmatched. CDR3 region: CSVGASGVQETQYF. In DNA, the CDR3 is TGCAGCGTTGGCGCTAGCGGGGTTCAAGAGACCCAGTACTTC. The full variable domain, in which reference TRBV29-1 and TRBJ2-5 provide the parts outside the CDR3, is SAVISQKPSRDICQRGTSLTIQCQVDSQVTMMFWYRQQPGQSLTLIATANQGSEATYESGFVIDKFPISRPNLTFSTLTVSNMSPEDSSIYLCSVGASGVQETQYFGPGTRLLVL.

The chain uses TRBV3-1 (or the pseudogene TRBV3-2) and TRBJ2-7; possible D gene TRBD2, 7 bases. This CDR3 is 17 amino acids long. The germline V and J ends were trimmed by 5 bases and 4 bases, with 24 bases remaining between them. Per the germline V gene, CDR1 is LGHDT and CDR2 is YNNKEL (reference sequence). The CDR3 DNA sequence: TGTGCCAGCAGCGGTTATGCTCTAGGGGGAGGGGGGTACGAGCAGTACTTC. Encoded protein: CASSGYALGGGGYEQYF.

This clone was observed a few times. The junction departs from the called germline gene at one end, perhaps through a read error. This chain connects TRBV27 to TRBJ1-2, with TRBD1 matching over 8 bases. Germline CDR1 is MNHEY and CDR2 is SMNVEV (reference sequence). The CDR3 covers 13 residues. The CDR3 sequence is CASSPGVQGVFSF. CDR3 bases: TGTGCCAGCAGCCCCGGGGTACAGGGGGTTTTTTCCTTC.